What follows describes a single T cell receptor beta chain. Its specificity is not known. Some clones are missing from TCRdb's copy, which holds only in-frame ones; the method was immunoSEQ multiplex PCR. The data contain 65,000 to 90,000 clones, 80% of them singletons. This sample stems from a study of T cells in localized non-small cell lung cancer. Study observations and caveats: Greater blood T cell density accompanied longer overall survival. In adjacent lung, a median around 50 of the top 100 tumor clones were found.

The TCR comes from a man aged 35 to 69 with stage II squamous cell lung carcinoma. The material was PBMCs, obtained before any cancer treatment.

The CDR3 sequence: CASSLFRGTEAFF. The DNA for the CDR3 is TGCGCCAGCAGCTTGTTCAGGGGCACTGAAGCTTTCTTT. The chain recombines TRBV5-1 with TRBJ1-1; a weak D match, TRBD1 (6 bases). V lost 1 base and J 4 bases, leaving 8 bases between the germline ends. There are 13 residues in the CDR3. CDR1 is SGHRS, CDR2 YFSETQ, per germline.